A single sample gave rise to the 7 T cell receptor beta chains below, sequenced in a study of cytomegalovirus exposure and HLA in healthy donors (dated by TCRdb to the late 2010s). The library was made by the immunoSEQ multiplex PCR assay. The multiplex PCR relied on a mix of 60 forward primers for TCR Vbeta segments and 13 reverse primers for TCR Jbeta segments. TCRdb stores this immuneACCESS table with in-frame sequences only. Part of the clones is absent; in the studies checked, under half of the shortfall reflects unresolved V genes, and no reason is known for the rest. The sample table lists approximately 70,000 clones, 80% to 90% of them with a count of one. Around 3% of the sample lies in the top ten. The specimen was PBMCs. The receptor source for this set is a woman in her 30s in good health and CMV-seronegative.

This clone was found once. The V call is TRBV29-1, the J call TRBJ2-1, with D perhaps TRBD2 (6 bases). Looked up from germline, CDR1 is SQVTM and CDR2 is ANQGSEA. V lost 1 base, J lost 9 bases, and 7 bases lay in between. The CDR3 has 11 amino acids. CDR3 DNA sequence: TGCAGCGTTGAAGGGGGGGTTGAGCAGTTCTTC. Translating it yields CSVEGGVEQFF.

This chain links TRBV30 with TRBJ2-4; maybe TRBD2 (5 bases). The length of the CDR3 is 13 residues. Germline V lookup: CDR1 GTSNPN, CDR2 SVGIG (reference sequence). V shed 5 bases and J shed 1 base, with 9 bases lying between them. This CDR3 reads CAWDPGAKNIQYF. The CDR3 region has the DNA TGTGCCTGGGATCCGGGGGCCAAAAACATTCAGTACTTC.

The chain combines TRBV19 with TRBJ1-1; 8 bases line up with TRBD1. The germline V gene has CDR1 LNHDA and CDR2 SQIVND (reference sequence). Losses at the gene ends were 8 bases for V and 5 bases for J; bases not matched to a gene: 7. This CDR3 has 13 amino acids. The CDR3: CASAWTGLTEAFF. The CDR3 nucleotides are TGTGCCAGTGCTTGGACAGGGCTAACTGAAGCTTTCTTT.

CDR3 DNA sequence: TGTGCCAGCAGCTTATTAGCGGGGCCAACCTACGAGCAGTACTTC. Translating gives CASSLLAGPTYEQYF. This sequence joins TRBV5-6 and TRBJ2-7; 8 nucleotides line up with TRBD2. This CDR3 has 15 residues. Unmatched junction bases numbered 6, after V lost 2 bases and J lost 2 bases. CDR1 is SGHDT and CDR2 is YYEEEE in the germline V gene.

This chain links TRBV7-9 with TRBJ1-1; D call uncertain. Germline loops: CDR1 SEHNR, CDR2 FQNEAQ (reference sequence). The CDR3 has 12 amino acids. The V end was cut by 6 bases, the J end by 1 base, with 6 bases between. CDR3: CASSSWNTEAFF. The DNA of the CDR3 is TGTGCCAGCAGTTCGTGGAACACTGAAGCTTTCTTT.

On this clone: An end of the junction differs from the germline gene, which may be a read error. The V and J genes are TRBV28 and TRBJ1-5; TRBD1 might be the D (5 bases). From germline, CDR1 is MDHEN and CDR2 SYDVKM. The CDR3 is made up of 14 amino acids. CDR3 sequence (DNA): TGTGCCGGCAGTTTAGCAGGGTGCAATCAGCCCCAGCATTTT. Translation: CAGSLAGCNQPQHF.

The CDR3 region has the DNA TGTGCCAGCAGTGCCGGGACAGGGTATCACGAGCAGTACTTC. Its protein product is CASSAGTGYHEQYF. The J gene is TRBJ2-7, the V gene TRBV6-1; 9 nucleotides align to TRBD1. The ends lost 4 bases at V and 5 bases at J; junction bases unmatched: 6. Germline values: CDR1 MNHNS, CDR2 SASEGT. The CDR3 has 14 residues.